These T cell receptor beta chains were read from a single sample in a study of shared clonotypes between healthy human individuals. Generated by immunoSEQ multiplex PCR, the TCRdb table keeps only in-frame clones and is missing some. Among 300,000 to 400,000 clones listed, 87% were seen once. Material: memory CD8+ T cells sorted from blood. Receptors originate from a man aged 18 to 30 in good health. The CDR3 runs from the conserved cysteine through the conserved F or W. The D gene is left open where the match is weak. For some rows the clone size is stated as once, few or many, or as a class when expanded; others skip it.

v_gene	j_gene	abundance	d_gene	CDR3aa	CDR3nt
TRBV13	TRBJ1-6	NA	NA	CASSFGQSNSPLHF	TGTGCCAGCAGCTTCGGACAATCAAATTCACCCCTCCACTTT
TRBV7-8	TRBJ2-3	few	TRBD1	CASSLGDRGPSTDTQYF	TGTGCCAGCAGCTTAGGGGACAGGGGGCCCTCCACAGATACGCAGTATTTT
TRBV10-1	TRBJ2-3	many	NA	CASSRDFVLDTQYF	TGCGCCAGCAGCCGGGACTTCGTCCTAGATACGCAGTATTTT
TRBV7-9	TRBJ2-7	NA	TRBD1	CASSVLETGSYEQYF	TGTGCCAGCAGCGTTCTTGAGACAGGGAGCTACGAGCAGTACTTC
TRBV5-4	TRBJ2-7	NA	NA	CASSLMGFYEQYF	TGTGCCAGCAGCTTGATGGGCTTTTACGAGCAGTACTTC
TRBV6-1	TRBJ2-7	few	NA	CASTRGAGTYEQYF	TGTGCCAGCACCCGAGGGGCGGGCACCTACGAGCAGTACTTC
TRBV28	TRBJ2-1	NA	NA	CATMGVSSYNEQFF	TGTGCCACCATGGGCGTAAGCTCCTACAATGAGCAGTTCTTC
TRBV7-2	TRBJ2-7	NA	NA	CASSLGLGSYEQYF	TGTGCCAGCAGCTTAGGTTTAGGGTCCTACGAGCAGTACTTC
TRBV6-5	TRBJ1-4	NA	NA	CASSYSIREKLFF	TGTGCCAGCAGTTACTCGATCAGGGAAAAACTGTTTTTT
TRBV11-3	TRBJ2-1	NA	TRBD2	CASSLASGGIYNEQFF	TGTGCCAGCAGCCTCGCGAGCGGGGGGATCTACAATGAGCAGTTCTTC
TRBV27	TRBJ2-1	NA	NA	CASSSLGEYNEQFF	TGTGCCAGCAGTTCCCTCGGAGAGTACAATGAGCAGTTCTTC
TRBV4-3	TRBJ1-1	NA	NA	CASSRGLFRGTEAFF	TGCGCCAGCAGCCGGGGACTCTTCCGGGGCACTGAAGCTTTCTTT
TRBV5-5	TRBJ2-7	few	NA	CASSLDWIYEQYF	TGTGCCAGCAGCTTGGATTGGATCTACGAGCAGTACTTC
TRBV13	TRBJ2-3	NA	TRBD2	CASSLGLALTDTQYF	TGTGCCAGCAGCTTAGGACTAGCGCTCACAGATACGCAGTATTTT
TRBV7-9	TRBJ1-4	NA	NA	CASIKEGGNEKLFF	TGTGCCAGCATCAAGGAAGGGGGTAATGAAAAACTGTTTTTT
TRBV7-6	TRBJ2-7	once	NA	CASSLAAPSYEQYF	TGTGCCAGCAGCTTAGCCGCCCCATCCTACGAGCAGTACTTC
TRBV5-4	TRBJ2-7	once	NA	CASTGTTYEQYF	TGTGCCAGCACCGGGACAACCTACGAGCAGTACTTC
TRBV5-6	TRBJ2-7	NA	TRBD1	CASSLGRGPYSYEQYF	TGTGCCAGCAGCTTGGGCAGGGGGCCTTATTCCTACGAGCAGTACTTC